This passage covers 9 T cell receptor beta chains from one sample sequenced in a study of blood T cell repertoires in COVID-19. Sequencing used immunoSEQ multiplex PCR; TCRdb keeps in-frame clones, though not all of them. The table includes tens of thousands of clones, roughly 90% detected once. Sequencing was carried out using peripheral blood. The receptor source for this set is an older woman with active COVID-19.

The rearrangement uses TRBV7-8 and TRBJ1-5; 7 bases map to TRBD1. Trimming removed 3 bases from V and 4 bases from J; junction bases left unmatched: 6. This CDR3 has 15 amino acids. CDR1 is SGHVS and CDR2 is FQNEAQ in the germline V gene. The CDR3 DNA is TGTGCCAGCAGCTTGTTTGGGACAGAAAATCAGCCCCAGCATTTT. Protein sequence: CASSLFGTENQPQHF.

The chain recombines TRBV5-1 with TRBJ1-5; no clear D gene. Germline values: CDR1 SGHRS, CDR2 YFSETQ. CDR3 size: 15 residues. V was trimmed by 4 bases and J by 0 bases, leaving 11 bases between them. The DNA for the CDR3 is TGCGCCAGCAGCCCGGCGGGCAGTAGCAATCAGCCCCAGCATTTT. This sequence encodes CASSPAGSSNQPQHF.

V and J are TRBV5-1 and TRBJ2-7; 8 nucleotides match TRBD1. Germline trimming cut 4 bases from V and 6 bases from J; bases unmatched to any gene: 12. Germline V lookup: CDR1 SGHRS, CDR2 YFSETQ. The CDR3 extends over 15 amino acids. In nucleotides, the CDR3 is TGCGCCAGCAGCCTGCGGACAGGGCTTTTTAGCGAGCAGTACTTC. This sequence encodes CASSLRTGLFSEQYF. The whole variable domain, remainder taken from reference TRBV5-1 and TRBJ2-7, is KAGVTQTPRYLIKTRGQQVTLSCSPISGHRSVSWYQQTPGQGLQFLFEYFSETQRNKGNFPGRFSGRQFSNSRSEMNVSTLELGDSALYLCASSLRTGLFSEQYFGPGTRLTVT.

Only one count was recorded for this clone. The chain joins TRBV7-2 to TRBJ2-3; 8 bases match TRBD2. V was pared by 4 bases and J by 8 bases, with 11 bases of the junction left unmatched. The length of the CDR3 is 15 residues. Germline values: CDR1 SGHTA, CDR2 FQGNSA. This CDR3 is CASSYPGGPRATQYF. Written as DNA, the CDR3 is TGTGCCAGCAGCTACCCGGGGGGGCCGCGTGCTACGCAGTATTTT. Together with reference TRBV7-2 and TRBJ2-3, the CDR3 gives the full variable domain: GAGVSQSPSNKVTEKGKDVELRCDPISGHTALYWYRQSLGQGLEFLIYFQGNSAPDKSGLPSDRFSAERTGGSVSTLTIQRTQQEDSAVYLCASSYPGGPRATQYFGPGTRLTVL.

The gene calls are TRBV18 and TRBJ2-7, with 11 bases lining up with TRBD1. CDR3 length equals 14 residues. The germline V gene encodes CDR1 KGHSH and CDR2 LQKENI. V trimming: 4 bases; J trimming: 4 bases; junction bases outside the gene matches: 3. The CDR3 coding sequence is TGTGCCAGCTCACAGGGACAGGGGGGGTACGAGCAGTACTTC. The encoded protein is CASSQGQGGYEQYF.

The chain is built from TRBV3-1 (or the pseudogene TRBV3-2) and TRBJ1-5, with TRBD1 as a possible D gene (5 bases). V lost 3 bases and J lost 1, with 7 bases in between. CDR1 is LGHDT and CDR2 is YNNKEL in the germline V gene (reference sequence). The CDR3 is made up of 14 amino acids. The CDR3 reads CASSQGQSNQPQHF. The CDR3 DNA follows: TGTGCCAGCAGCCAGGGGCAGAGCAATCAGCCCCAGCATTTT.

The rearrangement uses TRBV7-2 and TRBJ1-2, with 10 bases matching TRBD1. The V and J ends lost 5 bases and 6 bases, in that order; junction bases with no gene match: 12. The germline CDR1 and CDR2 sequences are SGHTA and FQGNSA. The CDR3 runs 16 residues. The CDR3 here is CASSLGPGQGNDGYTF. CDR3 nucleotide sequence: TGTGCCAGCAGCCTCGGTCCGGGACAGGGGAACGATGGCTACACCTTC.

V gene TRBV7-3 combines with J gene TRBJ1-6; 7 nucleotides agree with TRBD1. Germline CDR1 and CDR2: SGHTA and FQGTGA. The junction had 2 bases not matched to a gene; V was cut back by 4 bases and J by 5 bases. The CDR3 length is 14 residues. CDR3 sequence reads: CASSSDRDNSPLHF. The CDR3 nucleotides are TGTGCCAGCAGCTCTGACAGGGATAATTCACCCCTCCACTTT. Looking up the rest from reference TRBV7-3 and TRBJ1-6 gives the full variable domain: GAGVSQTPSNKVTEKGKYVELRCDPISGHTALYWYRQSLGQGPEFLIYFQGTGAADDSGLPNDRFFAVRPEGSVSTLKIQRTERGDSAVYLCASSSDRDNSPLHFGNGTRLTVT.

This chain connects TRBV5-4 to TRBJ2-5, with TRBD2 as a possible D gene (5 bases). V gave up 6 bases and J gave up 5 bases, with 8 bases separating them. The germline V gene encodes CDR1 SGHNT and CDR2 YYREEE (reference sequence). CDR3 length: 11 amino acids. DNA of the CDR3: TGTGCCAGCACCACGGGGGAGACCCAGTACTTC. Protein: CASTTGETQYF.